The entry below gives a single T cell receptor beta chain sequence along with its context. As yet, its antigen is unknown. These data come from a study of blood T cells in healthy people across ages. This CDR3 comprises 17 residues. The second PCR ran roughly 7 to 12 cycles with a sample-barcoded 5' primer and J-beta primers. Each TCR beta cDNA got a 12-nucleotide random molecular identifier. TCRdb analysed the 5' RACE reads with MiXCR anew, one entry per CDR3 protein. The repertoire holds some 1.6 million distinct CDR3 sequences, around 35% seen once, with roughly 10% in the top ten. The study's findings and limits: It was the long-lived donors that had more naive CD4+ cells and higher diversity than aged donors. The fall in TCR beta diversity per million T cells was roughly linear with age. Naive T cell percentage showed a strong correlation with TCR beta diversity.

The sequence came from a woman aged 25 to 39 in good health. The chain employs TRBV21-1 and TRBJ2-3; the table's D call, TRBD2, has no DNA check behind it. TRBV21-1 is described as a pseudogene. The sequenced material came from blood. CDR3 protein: CASSTRTSGGVTDTQYF. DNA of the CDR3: TGTGCCAGCAGCACCCGGACTAGCGGGGGGGTCACAGATACGCAGTATTTT.